One and the same sample provided the 9 T cell receptor beta chains below, sequenced in a study of beta chain features in type 1 diabetes. Study results and caveats: Significant though moderate, a shortening of TCRB CDR3s appeared in all four CD4+ subsets of Type 1 diabetes patients.

Antigens of these TCRs are unknown. Sequenced material consisted of expressed TCRB transcripts (all of the isolated RNA was reverse transcribed). Only in-frame clones appear in the TCRdb table, and some are missing; sequencing was by immunoSEQ multiplex PCR. The sample includes around 600,000 clones, roughly an eighth of them seen just once. Input material: naive CD4+ T cells from blood. The source is a man aged 30-40 years with type 1 diabetes.

The chain couples TRBV6-5 to TRBJ2-5; D is ambiguous. V lost 0 bases and J 5 bases, leaving 7 bases between the germline ends. Looked up from germline, CDR1 is MNHEY and CDR2 is SVGAGI. This CDR3 has 13 residues. The CDR3 DNA follows: TGTGCCAGCAGTTACTCGCGGAAGGAGACCCAGTACTTC. Translating it yields CASSYSRKETQYF.

The CDR3 nucleotides read TGTGCCAGCAGATCCCCCCTAGCGGGGGGGAGCAATGAGCAGTTCTTC. It encodes CASRSPLAGGSNEQFF. The V call is TRBV6-6, the J call TRBJ2-1, with 12 bases fitting TRBD2. V lost 6 bases and J lost 6; bases outside the gene matches: 9. Germline assignment: CDR1 MNHNY and CDR2 SVGAGI (reference sequence). This CDR3 has 16 residues.

This clone was detected only a few times. The CDR3 nucleotides are TGTGCCAGCAGCTCGCAGGGGGGTGAGAATTCACCCCTCCACTTT. It encodes CASSSQGGENSPLHF. The chain combines TRBV7-7 with TRBJ1-6; 7 bases map to TRBD1. This CDR3 has 15 amino acids. Looked up from germline, CDR1 is SSHAT and CDR2 is FNYEAQ (reference sequence). Trimming cost V 4 bases and J 7 bases; bases outside gene matches: 7.

This clone has more than one count but fewer than ten. The CDR3 DNA reads as TGTGCCAGCAGCCCTCGCGGACAGCGTAAGGGTTCCTACAATGAGCAGTTCTTC. Translating it yields CASSPRGQRKGSYNEQFF. The chain uses TRBV7-2 and TRBJ2-1; D perhaps matches TRBD1 (6 bases). V was shortened by 5 bases and J by 1 base, with 21 bases between the two germline ends. The CDR3 has 18 residues. Germline-derived CDR1 and CDR2 are SGHTA and FQGNSA.

The chain is built from TRBV7-9 and TRBJ1-2; D possibly corresponds to TRBD1 (5 bases). V was cut by 7 bases and J by 3 bases, with 15 bases left in between. Germline V gene data show CDR1 as SEHNR and CDR2 as FQNEAQ (reference sequence). The CDR3 is made up of 14 amino acids. The CDR3 is CASTPPGRDYGYTF. The CDR3 DNA sequence: TGTGCCAGCACTCCCCCCGGCAGGGACTATGGCTACACCTTC.

The sample holds a few counts of this clone. V usage is TRBV28 and J usage is TRBJ1-2, with a tentative D call TRBD1 (6 bases). Per the germline V gene, CDR1 is MDHEN and CDR2 is SYDVKM. V dropped 6 bases and J dropped 4 bases, with 12 bases sitting between them. This CDR3 has 13 amino acids. The CDR3 here is CASSPGGGYGYTF. The CDR3, as DNA: TGTGCCAGCAGCCCAGGAGGGGGCTATGGCTACACCTTC.

This sequence joins TRBV19 and TRBJ2-2, with TRBD1 as a possible D gene (6 bases). V shed 4 bases and J shed 6 bases, with 21 bases lying between them. Germline CDR1 LNHDA, CDR2 SQIVND (reference sequence). CDR3 length: 17 residues. The CDR3 nucleotides are TGTGCCAGTAGTAAGGCCGTTGCCCAGGGGTTGTCCGGGGAGCTGTTTTTT. Translated, it gives CASSKAVAQGLSGELFF.

There are a few counts of this clone. The chain recombines TRBV18 with TRBJ1-3; D is possibly TRBD1 (6 bases). V was clipped by 2 bases and J by 0 bases, with 11 bases between them. The germline V gene has CDR1 KGHSH and CDR2 LQKENI. The CDR3 length is 16 residues. The CDR3 reads CASSPSAGDSGNTIYF. The CDR3 DNA is TGTGCCAGCTCACCAAGTGCAGGGGACTCTGGAAACACCATATATTTT.

The chain links TRBV5-1 to TRBJ2-5, with 7 bases matching TRBD2. The CDR3 spans 18 residues. Germline trimming cut 1 base from V and 1 base from J; bases unmatched to any gene: 13. Germline lookup yields CDR1 SGHRS and CDR2 YFSETQ. CDR3 sequence: CASSLSSLGGGSQETQYF. CDR3 in DNA: TGCGCCAGCAGCTTGTCCTCACTTGGCGGGGGTTCCCAAGAGACCCAGTACTTC.